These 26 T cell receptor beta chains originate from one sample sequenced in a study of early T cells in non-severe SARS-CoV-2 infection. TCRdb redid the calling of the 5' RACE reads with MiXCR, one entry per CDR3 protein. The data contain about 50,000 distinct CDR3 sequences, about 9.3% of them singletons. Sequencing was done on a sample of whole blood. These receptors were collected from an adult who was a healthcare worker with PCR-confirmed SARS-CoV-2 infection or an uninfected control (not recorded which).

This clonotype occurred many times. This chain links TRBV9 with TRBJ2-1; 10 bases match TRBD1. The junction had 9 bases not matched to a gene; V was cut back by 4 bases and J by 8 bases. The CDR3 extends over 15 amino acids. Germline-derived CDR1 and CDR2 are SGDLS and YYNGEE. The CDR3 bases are TGTGCCAGCAGCTTGCGACAGGGGGCGGTTGATGAGCAGTTCTTC. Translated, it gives CASSLRQGAVDEQFF.

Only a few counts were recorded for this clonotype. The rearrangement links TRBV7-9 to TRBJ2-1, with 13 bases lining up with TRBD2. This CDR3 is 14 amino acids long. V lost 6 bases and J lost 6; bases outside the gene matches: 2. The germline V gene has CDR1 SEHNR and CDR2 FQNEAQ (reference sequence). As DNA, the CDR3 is TGTGCCAGCAGAACTAGCGGGAGGGGCAATGAGCAGTTCTTC. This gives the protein CASRTSGRGNEQFF.

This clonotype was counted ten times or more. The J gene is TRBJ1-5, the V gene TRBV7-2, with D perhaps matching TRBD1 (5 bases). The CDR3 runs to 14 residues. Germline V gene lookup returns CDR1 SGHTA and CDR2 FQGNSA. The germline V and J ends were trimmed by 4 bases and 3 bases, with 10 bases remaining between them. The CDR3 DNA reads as TGTGCCAGCAGCTCTCCAGGGACCAATCAGCCCCAGCATTTT. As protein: CASSSPGTNQPQHF.

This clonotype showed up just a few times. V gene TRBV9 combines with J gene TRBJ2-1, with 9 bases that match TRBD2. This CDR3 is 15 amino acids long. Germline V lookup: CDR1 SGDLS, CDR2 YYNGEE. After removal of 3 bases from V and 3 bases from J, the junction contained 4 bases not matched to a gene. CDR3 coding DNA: TGTGCCAGCAGCGGACTAGCGGACCTCTACAATGAGCAGTTCTTC. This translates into CASSGLADLYNEQFF.

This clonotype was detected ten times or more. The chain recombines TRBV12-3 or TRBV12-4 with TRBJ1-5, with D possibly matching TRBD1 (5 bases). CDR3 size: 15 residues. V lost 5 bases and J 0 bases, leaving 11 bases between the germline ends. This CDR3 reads CASSLRAVSNQPQHF. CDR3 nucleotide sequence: TGTGCCAGCAGTCTCAGGGCAGTTAGCAATCAGCCCCAGCATTTT.

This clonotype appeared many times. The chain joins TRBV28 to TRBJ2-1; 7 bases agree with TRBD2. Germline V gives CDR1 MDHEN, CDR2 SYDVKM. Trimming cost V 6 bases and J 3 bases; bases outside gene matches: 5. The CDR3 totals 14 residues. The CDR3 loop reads CASRTGGIYNEQFF. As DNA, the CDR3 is TGTGCCAGCAGGACGGGGGGTATCTACAATGAGCAGTTCTTC.

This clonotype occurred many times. The CDR3, as DNA: TGTGCCAGCAGGATAGCCGGGACTACCATCGAGCAGTACTTC. This translates into CASRIAGTTIEQYF. The chain is built from TRBV27 and TRBJ2-7, with TRBD2 matching over 7 bases. The trim removed 6 bases at V and 6 bases at J, leaving 11 bases unmatched. The CDR3 is made up of 14 amino acids. Germline-derived CDR1 and CDR2 are MNHEY and SMNVEV (reference sequence).

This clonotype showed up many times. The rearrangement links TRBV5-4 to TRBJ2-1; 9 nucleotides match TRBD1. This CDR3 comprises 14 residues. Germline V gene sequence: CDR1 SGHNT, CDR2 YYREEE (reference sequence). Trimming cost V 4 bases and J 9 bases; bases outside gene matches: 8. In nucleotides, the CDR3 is TGTGCCAGCAGCCCACAGGGGGCGGGCTCTGAGCAGTTCTTC. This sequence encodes CASSPQGAGSEQFF.

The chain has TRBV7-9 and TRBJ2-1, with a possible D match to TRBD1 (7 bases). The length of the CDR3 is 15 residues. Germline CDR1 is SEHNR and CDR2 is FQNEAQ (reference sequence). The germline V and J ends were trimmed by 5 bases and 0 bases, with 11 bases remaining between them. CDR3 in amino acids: CASSAGQSSYNEQFF. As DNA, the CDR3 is TGTGCCAGCAGCGCGGGACAGAGCTCCTACAATGAGCAGTTCTTC.

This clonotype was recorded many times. CDR3 nucleotides: TGCGCCAGCAGCAAGGGAGTTGGGTATGACTATGGCTACACCTTC. Amino acid sequence: CASSKGVGYDYGYTF. V and J are TRBV5-1 and TRBJ1-2; D uncertain. The CDR3 runs 15 residues. Germline V gene sequence: CDR1 SGHRS, CDR2 YFSETQ. Trimming cost V 4 bases and J 3 bases, with 16 bases left between them.

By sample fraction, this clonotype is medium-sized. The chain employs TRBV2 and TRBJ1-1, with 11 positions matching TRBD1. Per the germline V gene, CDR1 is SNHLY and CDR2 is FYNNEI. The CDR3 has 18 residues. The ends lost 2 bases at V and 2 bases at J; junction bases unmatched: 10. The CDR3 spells CASSEQGQGVGFNTEAFF. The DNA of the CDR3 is TGTGCCAGCAGTGAACAGGGACAGGGGGTAGGGTTCAACACTGAAGCTTTCTTT.

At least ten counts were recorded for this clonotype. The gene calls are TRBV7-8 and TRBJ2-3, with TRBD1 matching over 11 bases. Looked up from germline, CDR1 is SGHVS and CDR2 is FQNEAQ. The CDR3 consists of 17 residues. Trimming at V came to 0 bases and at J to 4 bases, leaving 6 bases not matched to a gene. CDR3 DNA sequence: TGTGCCAGCAGCTTAGCCCCGGACAGGGGGCTATCAGATACGCAGTATTTT. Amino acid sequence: CASSLAPDRGLSDTQYF.

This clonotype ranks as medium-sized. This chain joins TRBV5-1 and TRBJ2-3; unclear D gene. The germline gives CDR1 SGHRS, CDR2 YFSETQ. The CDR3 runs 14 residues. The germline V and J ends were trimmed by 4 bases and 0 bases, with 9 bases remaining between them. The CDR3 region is CASSPDRSTDTQYF. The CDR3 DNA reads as TGCGCCAGCAGCCCTGACCGAAGCACAGATACGCAGTATTTT.

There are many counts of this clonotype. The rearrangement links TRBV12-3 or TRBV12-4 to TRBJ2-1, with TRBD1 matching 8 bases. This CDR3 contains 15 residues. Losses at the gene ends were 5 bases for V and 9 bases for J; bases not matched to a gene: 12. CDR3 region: CASSPGQGRRAEQFF. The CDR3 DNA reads TGTGCCAGCAGTCCCGGACAGGGCAGAAGGGCTGAGCAGTTCTTC.

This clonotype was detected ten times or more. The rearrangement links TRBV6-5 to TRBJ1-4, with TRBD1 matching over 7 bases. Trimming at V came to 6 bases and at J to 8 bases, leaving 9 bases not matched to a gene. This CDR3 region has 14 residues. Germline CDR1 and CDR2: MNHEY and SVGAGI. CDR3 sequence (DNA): TGTGCCAGCAGAGGGACAGCGCTAAAAGAAAAACTGTTTTTT. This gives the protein CASRGTALKEKLFF.

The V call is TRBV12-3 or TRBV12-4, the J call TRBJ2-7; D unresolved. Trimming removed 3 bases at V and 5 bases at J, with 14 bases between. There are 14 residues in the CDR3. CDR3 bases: TGTGCCAGCAGTTTCAGTCGGCTTATAGACGAGCAGTACTTC. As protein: CASSFSRLIDEQYF.

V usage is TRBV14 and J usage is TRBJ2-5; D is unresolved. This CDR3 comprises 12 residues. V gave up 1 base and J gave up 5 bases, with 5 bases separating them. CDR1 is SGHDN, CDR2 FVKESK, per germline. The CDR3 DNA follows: TGTGCCAGCAGCCAAGTTATGGAGACCCAGTACTTC. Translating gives CASSQVMETQYF.

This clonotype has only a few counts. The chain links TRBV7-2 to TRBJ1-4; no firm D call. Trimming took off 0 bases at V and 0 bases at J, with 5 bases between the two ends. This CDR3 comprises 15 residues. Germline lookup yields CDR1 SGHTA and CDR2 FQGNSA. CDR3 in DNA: TGTGCCAGCAGCTTAGCGACCGCAACTAATGAAAAACTGTTTTTT. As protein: CASSLATATNEKLFF.

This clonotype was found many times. The CDR3 loop reads CATRGQGSSYNEQFF. CDR3 coding DNA: TGTGCCACGAGGGGACAGGGCTCATCCTACAATGAGCAGTTCTTC. The rearrangement joins TRBV10-3 to TRBJ2-1, with TRBD1 identical over 9 bases. Germline loops: CDR1 ENHRY, CDR2 SYGVKD. J was trimmed by 1 base and V by 10 bases; bases with no gene match: 8. The length of the CDR3 is 15 residues.

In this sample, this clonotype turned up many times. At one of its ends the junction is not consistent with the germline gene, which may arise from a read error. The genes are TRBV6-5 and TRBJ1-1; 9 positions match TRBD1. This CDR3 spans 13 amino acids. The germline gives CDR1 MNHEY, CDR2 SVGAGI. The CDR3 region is CASRDRGLSEVFF. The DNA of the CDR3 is TGTGCCAGCAGGGACAGGGGTTTATCTGAAGTTTTCTTT.

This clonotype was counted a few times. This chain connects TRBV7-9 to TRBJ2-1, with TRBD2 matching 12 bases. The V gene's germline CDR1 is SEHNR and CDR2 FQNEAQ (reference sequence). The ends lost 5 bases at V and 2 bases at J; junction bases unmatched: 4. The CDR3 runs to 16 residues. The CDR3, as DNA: TGTGCCAGCAGCCCCAGGACTAGCGGGGCCTACAATGAGCAGTTCTTC. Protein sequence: CASSPRTSGAYNEQFF.

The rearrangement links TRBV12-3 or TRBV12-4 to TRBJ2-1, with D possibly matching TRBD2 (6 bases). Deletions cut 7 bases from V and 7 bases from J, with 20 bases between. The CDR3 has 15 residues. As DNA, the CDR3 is TGTGCCAGCATCAAATCGGGACTCCGTTGGAATGAGCAGTTCTTC. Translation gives CASIKSGLRWNEQFF.

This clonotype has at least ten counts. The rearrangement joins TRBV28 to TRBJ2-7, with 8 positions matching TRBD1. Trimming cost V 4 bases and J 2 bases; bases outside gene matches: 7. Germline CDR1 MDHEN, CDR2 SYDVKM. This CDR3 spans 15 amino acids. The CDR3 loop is CASSSEDRDAYEQYF. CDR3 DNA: TGTGCCAGCAGTTCCGAGGACAGGGACGCCTACGAGCAGTACTTC.

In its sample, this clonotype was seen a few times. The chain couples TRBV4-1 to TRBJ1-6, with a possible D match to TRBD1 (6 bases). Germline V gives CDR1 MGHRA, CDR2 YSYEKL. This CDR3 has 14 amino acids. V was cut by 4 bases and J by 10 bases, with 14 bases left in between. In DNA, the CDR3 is TGCGCCAGCAGCCCTTCAAGGGGGGGATCACCCCTCCACTTT. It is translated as CASSPSRGGSPLHF.

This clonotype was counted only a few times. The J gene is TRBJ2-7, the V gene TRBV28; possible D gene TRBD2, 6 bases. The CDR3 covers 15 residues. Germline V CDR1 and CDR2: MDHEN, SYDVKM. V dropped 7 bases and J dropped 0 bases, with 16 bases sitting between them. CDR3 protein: CASKLGGPHSYEQYF. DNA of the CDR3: TGTGCCAGCAAATTGGGGGGTCCTCACTCCTACGAGCAGTACTTC.

CDR3 loop: CASSYAPGGFSGNTIYF. DNA of the CDR3: TGTGCCAGCAGTTACGCCCCGGGGGGTTTCTCTGGAAACACCATATATTTT. This chain connects TRBV28 to TRBJ1-3, with a tentative D call TRBD1 (5 bases). The germline V gene has CDR1 MDHEN and CDR2 SYDVKM. This CDR3 has 17 amino acids. Deletions cut 4 bases from V and 0 bases from J, with 16 bases between. Combining the CDR3 with reference TRBV28 and TRBJ1-3 gives the whole variable domain DVKVTQSSRYLVKRTGEKVFLECVQDMDHENMFWYRQDPGLGLRLIYFSYDVKMKEKGDIPEGYSVSREKKERFSLILESASTNQTSMYLCASSYAPGGFSGNTIYFGEGSWLTVV.